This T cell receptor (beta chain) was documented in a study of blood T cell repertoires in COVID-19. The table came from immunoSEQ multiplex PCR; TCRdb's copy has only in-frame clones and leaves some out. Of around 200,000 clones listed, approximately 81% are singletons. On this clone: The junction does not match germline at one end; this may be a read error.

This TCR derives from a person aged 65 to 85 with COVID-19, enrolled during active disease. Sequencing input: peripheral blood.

CDR3 sequence: CASSSVGDREHF. The CDR3 DNA sequence: TGTGCCAGCAGTTCGGTGGGGGACAGGGAGCACTTC. The chain links TRBV28 to TRBJ2-5, with 9 bases that match TRBD1. The germline gives CDR1 MDHEN, CDR2 SYDVKM. The CDR3 is 12 residues long.